This is a list of T cell receptor beta chains from one sample in a study of T cells in localized non-small cell lung cancer. The repertoire was sequenced with immunoSEQ multiplex PCR; TCRdb's copy has only in-frame clones and lacks some. The sample records around 26,000 clones, 70% to 90% being singletons. The source was peripheral blood, collected before any cancer treatment. These receptors came from a female donor at least 60 years old with stage II squamous cell lung carcinoma. Both conserved end residues are part of each CDR3. The order of the fields is J gene, clone size, V gene, D gene, CDR3 protein, CDR3 DNA. D genes are given only for firm matches. Not all rows give a size; the values are once, few, many and, for expanded clones, a class.

>TRBJ2-1|.|TRBV28|TRBD2
CASSLPAGGSNEQFF
TGTGCCAGCAGTTTACCGGCGGGAGGGTCCAATGAGCAGTTCTTC
>TRBJ2-5|.|TRBV5-6|.
CASSLWSVEETQYF
TGTGCCAGCAGCCTGTGGAGCGTAGAAGAGACCCAGTACTTC
>TRBJ1-1|.|TRBV28|TRBD1
CASGTGNTEAFF
TGTGCCAGCGGGACAGGGAACACTGAAGCTTTCTTT
>TRBJ1-6|.|TRBV9|.
CASSATQGIYNSPLHF
TGTGCCAGCAGCGCCACACAGGGTATCTATAATTCACCCCTCCACTTT
>TRBJ1-1|.|TRBV28|TRBD1
CASSPNRGRTVSTEAFF
TGTGCCAGCAGTCCTAACAGGGGGCGAACGGTAAGCACTGAAGCTTTCTTT
>TRBJ2-5|.|TRBV28|TRBD1
CASSGQGGVQETQYF
TGTGCCAGCAGCGGACAGGGGGGGGTCCAAGAGACCCAGTACTTC
>TRBJ2-3|.|TRBV5-5|TRBD2
CASSFGLAGPDTQYF
TGTGCCAGCAGCTTTGGACTAGCGGGGCCAGATACGCAGTATTTT
>TRBJ2-6|.|TRBV27|.
CASTLQAGANVLTF
TGTGCCAGCACCCTCCAGGCTGGGGCCAACGTCCTGACTTTC
>TRBJ2-1|.|TRBV7-3|TRBD2
CASSLPGLVGGEQFF
TGTGCCAGCAGCCTACCGGGACTAGTCGGTGGTGAGCAGTTCTTC
>TRBJ1-5|.|TRBV2|.
CASSKGPLFDSNQPQHF
TGTGCCAGCAGTAAGGGCCCCCTTTTCGATAGCAATCAGCCCCAGCATTTT
>TRBJ1-5|.|TRBV10-1|.
CASNMGGDQPQHF
TGCGCCAGCAATATGGGGGGAGATCAGCCCCAGCATTTT
>TRBJ2-2|.|TRBV12-5|.
CASRSYTGELFF
TGTGCTAGTAGGAGTTACACCGGGGAGCTGTTTTTT
>TRBJ2-3|.|TRBV11-2|TRBD2
CASSPRLAEPADTQYF
TGTGCCAGCAGTCCCCGACTAGCTGAACCCGCGGATACGCAGTATTTT
>TRBJ2-1|.|TRBV29-1|.
CSAQGRSYNEQFF
TGCAGCGCCCAAGGCCGCTCCTACAATGAGCAGTTCTTC
>TRBJ1-1|.|TRBV5-4|TRBD1
CASSSDRAEAFF
TGTGCCAGCAGCAGCGACAGGGCTGAAGCTTTCTTT
>TRBJ1-1|.|TRBV5-8|TRBD1
CASSLAGGTGGDTEAFF
TGTGCCAGCAGCTTGGCCGGGGGGACAGGAGGGGACACTGAAGCTTTCTTT
>TRBJ1-2|.|TRBV15|TRBD1
CATSRVRDRGGYTF
TGTGCCACCAGCAGAGTCCGGGACAGGGGTGGCTACACCTTC
>TRBJ2-7|.|TRBV5-1|.
CASSLAGMAEATYEQYF
TGCGCCAGCAGCTTGGCCGGGATGGCGGAAGCCACCTACGAGCAGTACTTC
>TRBJ2-5|.|TRBV11-3|.
CASSLGMGETQYF
TGTGCCAGCAGCCTGGGGATGGGAGAGACCCAGTACTTC
>TRBJ1-5|few|TRBV23-1|TRBD1
CASKLDRVSQPQHF
TGCGCCAGCAAACTGGACAGGGTGAGTCAGCCCCAGCATTTT
>TRBJ2-7|.|TRBV6-5|.
CASSSPREQYF
TGTGCCAGCAGTTCCCCTCGCGAGCAGTACTTC
>TRBJ2-3|.|TRBV18|TRBD1
CASSPGTGITDTQYF
TGTGCCAGCTCACCTGGGACAGGAATCACAGATACGCAGTATTTT
>TRBJ1-1|.|TRBV30|.
CASPDVSGAEAFF
TGTGCCTCCCCGGACGTTTCGGGGGCTGAAGCTTTCTTT
>TRBJ2-2|.|TRBV7-3|.
CASSLIGGPANTGELFF
TGTGCCAGCAGCTTAATCGGTGGGCCAGCCAACACCGGGGAGCTGTTTTTT
>TRBJ1-1|.|TRBV5-4|TRBD1
CASSHPTGGETEAFF
TGTGCCAGCAGCCATCCCACAGGGGGCGAGACTGAAGCTTTCTTT
>TRBJ1-1|.|TRBV6-5|.
CASHPRGRNTEAFF
TGTGCCAGCCACCCACGGGGAAGGAACACTGAAGCTTTCTTT
>TRBJ2-7|.|TRBV5-1|.
CASSLESAGGSYEQYF
TGCGCCAGCAGCTTGGAGTCCGCGGGTGGGTCCTACGAGCAGTACTTC
>TRBJ2-5|.|TRBV6-6|TRBD2
CASSYFSGGKETQYF
TGTGCCAGCAGTTACTTTAGCGGGGGGAAAGAGACCCAGTACTTC
>TRBJ2-5|.|TRBV30|TRBD1
CAWTGTGDTLETQYF
TGTGCCTGGACCGGGACAGGAGATACCCTAGAGACCCAGTACTTC
>TRBJ1-5|few|TRBV2|.
CASSESGRGQPQHF
TGTGCCAGCAGTGAATCCGGAAGGGGTCAGCCCCAGCATTTT
>TRBJ2-1|.|TRBV6-1|.
CASSEEAGRWDEQFF
TGTGCCAGCAGTGAAGAGGCAGGGAGATGGGATGAGCAGTTCTTC
>TRBJ2-7|.|TRBV28|.
CASSLWDPREQYF
TGTGCCAGCAGTTTATGGGACCCCCGGGAGCAGTACTTC
>TRBJ1-5|.|TRBV6-5|.
CASSRWTGNQPQHF
TGTGCCAGCAGCAGATGGACAGGCAATCAGCCCCAGCATTTT
>TRBJ2-1|.|TRBV9|.
CASSVGSSSYNEQFF
TGTGCCAGCAGCGTAGGTAGTAGCTCCTACAATGAGCAGTTCTTC
>TRBJ1-2|once|TRBV28|TRBD1
CAGELQGGYGYTF
TGTGCCGGCGAACTACAGGGGGGTTATGGCTACACCTTC
>TRBJ2-5|.|TRBV7-6|TRBD2
CATGTSGGPETQYF
TGTGCCACCGGGACTAGCGGTGGGCCAGAGACCCAGTACTTC
>TRBJ2-1|.|TRBV30|TRBD2
CAWSGLAGGRKATNEQFF
TGTGCCTGGAGTGGCCTAGCGGGGGGCCGCAAGGCTACGAATGAGCAGTTCTTC
>TRBJ1-5|.|TRBV28|TRBD1
CASSSAGQGNQPQHF
TGTGCCAGCAGTTCCGCGGGACAGGGCAATCAGCCCCAGCATTTT
>TRBJ1-1|.|TRBV7-2|.
CASSLELNTEAFF
TGTGCCAGCAGCTTAGAGCTGAACACTGAAGCTTTCTTT
>TRBJ2-7|.|TRBV5-1|.
CASSSSTGTYEQYF
TGCGCCAGCAGCTCCTCGACAGGTACATACGAGCAGTACTTC
>TRBJ2-3|.|TRBV5-6|.
CASSLAAQRSTDTQYF
TGTGCCAGCAGCTTGGCCGCACAGAGAAGCACAGATACGCAGTATTTT
>TRBJ1-1|.|TRBV7-2|TRBD1
CASSPLRQGKVNTEAFF
TGTGCCAGCAGCCCCCTCCGACAGGGGAAAGTTAACACTGAAGCTTTCTTT
>TRBJ1-4|.|TRBV2|.
CASSETGANEKLFF
TGTGCCAGCAGTGAAACGGGGGCTAATGAAAAACTGTTTTTT
>TRBJ2-7|.|TRBV30|.
CAWSSPPRVYEQYF
TGTGCCTGGAGTTCCCCCCCCCGGGTCTACGAGCAGTACTTC
>TRBJ2-7|.|TRBV10-3|.
CAIGPGSNEQYF
TGTGCCATCGGTCCTGGGAGCAACGAGCAGTACTTC
>TRBJ2-1|.|TRBV2|TRBD1
CASKGTGGFFSSYNEQFF
TGTGCCAGCAAGGGGACAGGGGGCTTCTTTAGCTCCTACAATGAGCAGTTCTTC
>TRBJ2-7|.|TRBV7-9|TRBD1
CASSQGQGPYEQYF
TGTGCCAGCAGCCAGGGACAGGGGCCCTACGAGCAGTACTTC
>TRBJ1-1|.|TRBV19|.
CASILNTMNTEAFF
TGTGCCAGTATTTTGAATACAATGAACACTGAAGCTTTCTTT
>TRBJ1-5|.|TRBV9|TRBD1
CASSPGTGGSNQPQHF
TGTGCCAGCAGCCCCGGGACAGGGGGTAGCAATCAGCCCCAGCATTTT
>TRBJ2-7|.|TRBV19|.
CASTLSRGASYEQYF
TGTGCCAGTACCCTCTCTCGGGGGGCGTCCTACGAGCAGTACTTC
>TRBJ1-1|.|TRBV28|.
CASSRVGGEVMNTEAFF
TGTGCCAGCAGTAGAGTGGGGGGCGAAGTTATGAACACTGAAGCTTTCTTT
>TRBJ2-1|.|TRBV5-1|.
CASSSGGNNEQFF
TGCGCCAGCAGCTCGGGCGGAAACAATGAGCAGTTCTTC
>TRBJ2-7|.|TRBV19|TRBD1
CASSTRTGGINEQYF
TGTGCCAGTAGTACCCGGACAGGGGGAATCAACGAGCAGTACTTC
>TRBJ1-3|.|TRBV7-9|.
CASSLETEGNTIYF
TGTGCCAGCAGCTTAGAAACAGAGGGAAACACCATATATTTT
>TRBJ1-3|.|TRBV9|.
CASSVREGISGNTIYF
TGTGCCAGCAGCGTCAGGGAGGGTATCTCTGGAAACACCATATATTTT
>TRBJ1-2|once|TRBV19|.
CASSMQLAGTANYGYTF
TGTGCCAGTAGTATGCAACTTGCCGGGACGGCGAACTATGGCTACACCTTC
>TRBJ2-7|.|TRBV2|TRBD2
CASSAQREEAYEQYF
TGTGCCAGCAGTGCTCAGCGGGAGGAAGCCTACGAGCAGTACTTC
>TRBJ1-2|.|TRBV29-1|TRBD1
CSFQGTGPSNGGYTF
TGCAGCTTTCAAGGGACAGGGCCCTCCAACGGGGGCTACACCTTC
>TRBJ2-1|.|TRBV6-6|.
CASSFETYNEQFF
TGTGCCAGCAGTTTCGAGACGTACAATGAGCAGTTCTTC